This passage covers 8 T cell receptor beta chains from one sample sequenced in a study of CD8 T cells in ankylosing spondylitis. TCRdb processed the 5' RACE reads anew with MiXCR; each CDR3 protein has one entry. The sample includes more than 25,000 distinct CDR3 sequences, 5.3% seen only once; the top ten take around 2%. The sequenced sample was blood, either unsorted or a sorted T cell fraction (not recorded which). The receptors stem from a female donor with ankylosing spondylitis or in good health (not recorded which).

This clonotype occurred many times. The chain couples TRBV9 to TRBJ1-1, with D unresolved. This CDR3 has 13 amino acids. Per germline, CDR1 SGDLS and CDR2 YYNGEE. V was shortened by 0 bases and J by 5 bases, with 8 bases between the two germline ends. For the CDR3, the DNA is TGTGCCAGCAGCGTAGAACGGGAGACTGAAGCTTTCTTT. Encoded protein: CASSVERETEAFF.

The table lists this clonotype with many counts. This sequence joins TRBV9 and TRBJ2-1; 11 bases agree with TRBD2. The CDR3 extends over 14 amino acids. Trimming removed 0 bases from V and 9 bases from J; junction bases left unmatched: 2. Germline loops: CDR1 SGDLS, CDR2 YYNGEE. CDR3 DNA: TGTGCCAGCAGCGTAGTTACTAGCGGGGGTGAGCAGTTCTTC. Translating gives CASSVVTSGGEQFF.

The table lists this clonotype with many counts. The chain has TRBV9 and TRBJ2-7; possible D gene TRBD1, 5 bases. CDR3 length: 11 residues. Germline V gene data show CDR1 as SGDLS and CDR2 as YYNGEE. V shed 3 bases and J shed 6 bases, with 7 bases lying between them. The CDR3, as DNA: TGTGCCAGCAGCGAAGGGGTCGAGCAGTACTTC. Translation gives CASSEGVEQYF.

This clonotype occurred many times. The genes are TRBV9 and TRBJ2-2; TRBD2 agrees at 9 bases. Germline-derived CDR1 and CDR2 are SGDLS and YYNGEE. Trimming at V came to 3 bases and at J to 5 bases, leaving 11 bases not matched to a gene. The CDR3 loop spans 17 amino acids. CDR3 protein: CASSEMLAGENTGELFF. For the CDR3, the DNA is TGTGCCAGCAGCGAAATGTTAGCGGGAGAGAATACCGGGGAGCTGTTTTTT.

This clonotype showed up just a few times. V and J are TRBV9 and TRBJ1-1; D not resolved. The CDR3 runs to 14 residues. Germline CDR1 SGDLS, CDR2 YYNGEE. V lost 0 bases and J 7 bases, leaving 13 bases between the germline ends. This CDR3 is CASSVAGSLNEAFF. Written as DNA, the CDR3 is TGTGCCAGCAGCGTAGCAGGTTCCCTCAATGAAGCTTTCTTT.

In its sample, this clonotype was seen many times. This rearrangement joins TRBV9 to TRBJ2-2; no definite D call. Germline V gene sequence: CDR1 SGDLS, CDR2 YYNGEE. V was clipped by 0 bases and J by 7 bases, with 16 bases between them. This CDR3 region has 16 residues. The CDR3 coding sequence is TGTGCCAGCAGCGTAGAATCTTCTTCGTATATCGGGGAGCTGTTTTTT. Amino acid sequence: CASSVESSSYIGELFF.

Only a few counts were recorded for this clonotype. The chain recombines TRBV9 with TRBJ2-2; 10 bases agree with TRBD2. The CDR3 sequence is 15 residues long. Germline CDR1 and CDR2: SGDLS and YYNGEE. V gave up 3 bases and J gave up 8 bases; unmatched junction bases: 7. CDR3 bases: TGTGCCAGCAGCGCAAGCGGGAGGGCCTTTGGGGAGCTGTTTTTT. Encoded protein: CASSASGRAFGELFF.

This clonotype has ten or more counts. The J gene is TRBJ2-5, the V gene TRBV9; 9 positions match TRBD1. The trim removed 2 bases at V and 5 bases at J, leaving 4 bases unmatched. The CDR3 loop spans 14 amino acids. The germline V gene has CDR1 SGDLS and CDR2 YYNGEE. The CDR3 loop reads CASSVGTGRETQYF. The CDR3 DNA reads TGTGCCAGCAGCGTCGGGACAGGGAGGGAGACCCAGTACTTC.